A single TCR beta chain is shown here with its context. The data belong to a study of blood T cell repertoires in COVID-19. Study-level information: In each case, the material was cDNA or gDNA derived from T cells, B-cell-depleted T cells, or PBMCs.

Recovered participants had two consecutive negative NP/OP PCR tests, healthcare professional clearance, or symptom resolution. This CDR3 spans 14 amino acids. CDR1 SGHVS and CDR2 FNYEAQ come from the germline V gene. The V end lost 5 bases, the J end lost 4 bases, and 14 bases lay between the germline ends. The table came from immunoSEQ multiplex PCR; TCRdb's copy has only in-frame clones and leaves some out. The sample records some 330,000 clones, around 83% being singletons. The TCR comes from a woman aged 50 to 60 who had recovered from COVID-19. Sequenced sample: PBMCs or T cells enriched from blood (not recorded which). V usage is TRBV7-6 and J usage is TRBJ2-5, with a tentative D call TRBD1 (5 bases). The CDR3 is CASSAQGSTETQYF. The CDR3 coding sequence is TGTGCCAGCAGCGCGCAGGGTTCCACAGAGACCCAGTACTTC.